Below are 20 T cell receptor beta chains sequenced from a single sample in a study of chemoradiotherapy in HPV16-positive cancers. The method was immunoSEQ multiplex PCR; TCRdb's version includes in-frame clones alone and lacks a portion of them. The sample yields about 29,000 clones, roughly 92% seen once. This material consisted of blood, taken from a patient who underwent chemoradiotherapy. These receptors came from a human donor with HPV-associated anogenital cancer.

The rearrangement joins TRBV7-2 to TRBJ2-3; D not certain. There are 12 residues in the CDR3. Germline V gene lookup returns CDR1 SGHTA and CDR2 FQGNSA. The V end lost 3 bases, the J end lost 2 bases, and 3 bases lay between the germline ends. The CDR3 sequence: CASSFYTDTQYF. The CDR3 coding sequence is TGTGCCAGCAGCTTTTACACAGATACGCAGTATTTT. Full variable domain (rest looked up from reference TRBV7-2 and TRBJ2-3): GAGVSQSPSNKVTEKGKDVELRCDPISGHTALYWYRQSLGQGLEFLIYFQGNSAPDKSGLPSDRFSAERTGGSVSTLTIQRTQQEDSAVYLCASSFYTDTQYFGPGTRLTVL.

The V and J genes are TRBV14 and TRBJ1-3, with 10 bases identical to TRBD1. The CDR3 totals 16 residues. The germline CDR1 and CDR2 sequences are SGHDN and FVKESK. With V trimmed by 2 bases and J by 2 bases, 3 bases remained unmatched. CDR3 amino acids: CASSQLDRGPGNTIYF. The CDR3 DNA reads as TGTGCCAGCAGCCAATTAGACAGGGGGCCTGGAAACACCATATATTTT.

This clone was picked up a small number of times. The V and J genes are TRBV28 and TRBJ1-5; no definite D call. Trimming took 2 bases from V and 9 from J, leaving 8 bases between them. The CDR3 extends over 12 amino acids. Germline V gene sequence: CDR1 MDHEN, CDR2 SYDVKM. In DNA form, the CDR3 reads TGTGCCAGCAGTTTACCCCGAGGGCCCCAGCATTTT. Translating gives CASSLPRGPQHF.

V gene TRBV5-8 combines with J gene TRBJ2-7; D is unresolved. The CDR3 covers 13 residues. CDR1 is SGHTS and CDR2 is YDEGEE in the germline V gene. Trimming took off 0 bases at V and 2 bases at J, with 6 bases between the two ends. In nucleotides, the CDR3 is TGTGCCAGCAGCTTGGACTTCGCCTACGAGCAGTACTTC. Its translation: CASSLDFAYEQYF.

J is TRBJ2-5 and V is TRBV5-6; 14 bases align to TRBD2. Trimming took 4 bases from V and 5 from J; bases not matched to a gene: 7. CDR3 size: 16 residues. Germline loops: CDR1 SGHDT, CDR2 YYEEEE. This CDR3 is CASSQGLAGGMETQYF. CDR3 DNA sequence: TGTGCCAGCAGCCAAGGACTAGCGGGAGGAATGGAGACCCAGTACTTC.

The sample holds one count of this clone. This chain uses TRBV6-8 with TRBJ2-7, with 10 bases lining up with TRBD2. Unmatched junction bases numbered 8, after V lost 7 bases and J lost 2 bases. The CDR3 has 15 amino acids. Germline CDR1 MNHGY, CDR2 SAAAGT. Here the CDR3 reads CASINRLAGAYEQYF. DNA for the CDR3: TGTGCCAGCATAAATCGGCTAGCGGGAGCCTACGAGCAGTACTTC.

The J gene is TRBJ1-2, the V gene TRBV6-6; no firm D call. This CDR3 comprises 15 residues. CDR1 MNHNY and CDR2 SVGAGI come from the germline V gene (reference sequence). Between the trimmed V and J ends, which lost 0 bases and 8 bases, there was a span of 16 bases. The CDR3 DNA sequence: TGTGCCAGCAGTTACTCTGGGAACGCCGCCCTCGGCTACACCTTC. It yields the protein CASSYSGNAALGYTF.

This clone has a single count. This rearrangement joins TRBV2 to TRBJ2-5, with TRBD2 matching over 8 bases. The CDR3 has 16 residues. From germline, CDR1 is SNHLY and CDR2 FYNNEI. The V gene end was trimmed by 5 bases and the J gene end by 2 bases; junction bases not matched to a gene: 10. The CDR3 region is CASSYPGLVAQETQYF. The CDR3 bases are TGTGCCAGCAGTTATCCGGGACTAGTAGCACAAGAGACCCAGTACTTC.

In this sample, this clone turned up once. The rearrangement links TRBV7-9 to TRBJ1-1; D is unclear. Germline CDR1 reads SEHNR; CDR2 reads FQNEAQ (reference sequence). There are 13 residues in the CDR3. V lost 5 bases and J 0 bases, leaving 7 bases between the germline ends. CDR3 amino acids: CASSRSLNTEAFF. CDR3 sequence (DNA): TGTGCCAGCAGCCGCAGCCTGAACACTGAAGCTTTCTTT. Using reference TRBV7-9 and TRBJ1-1 for the parts outside the CDR3, the full variable domain is DTGVSQNPRHKITKRGQNVTFRCDPISEHNRLYWYRQTLGQGPEFLTYFQNEAQLEKSRLLSDRFSAERPKGSFSTLEIQRTEQGDSAMYLCASSRSLNTEAFFGQGTRLTVV.

The chain is built from TRBV7-2 and TRBJ2-1, with D uncertain. CDR1 is SGHTA, CDR2 FQGNSA, per germline. This CDR3 is built from 12 residues. Deletions cut 5 bases from V and 9 bases from J, with 11 bases between. This CDR3 reads CASSPPRGEQFF. The CDR3 DNA is TGTGCCAGCAGCCCCCCTCGAGGTGAGCAGTTCTTC.

The V and J genes are TRBV6-1 and TRBJ2-1; 7 bases line up with TRBD2. Germline CDR1 reads MNHNS; CDR2 reads SASEGT. CDR3 size: 14 residues. With 6 bases clipped from V and 5 bases from J, the junction kept 7 bases outside the gene matches. The chain's CDR3 is CASSGLEWDNEQFF. The CDR3 coding sequence is TGTGCCAGCAGCGGACTAGAGTGGGACAATGAGCAGTTCTTC.

J is TRBJ2-3 and V is TRBV9; unclear D gene. The CDR3 has 14 amino acids. V lost 8 bases and J 5 bases, leaving 18 bases between the germline ends. From germline, CDR1 is SGDLS and CDR2 YYNGEE. The CDR3 sequence: CASNMANPRDTQYF. The CDR3 DNA reads TGTGCCAGTAACATGGCGAACCCCAGAGATACGCAGTATTTT. The variable domain in full, with the rest retrieved from reference TRBV9 and TRBJ2-3, is DSGVTQTPKHLITATGQRVTLRCSPRSGDLSVYWYQQSLDQGLQFLIQYYNGEERAKGNILERFSAQQFPDLHSELNLSSLELGDSALYFCASNMANPRDTQYFGPGTRLTVL.

This chain joins TRBV29-1 and TRBJ2-7; D uncertain. This CDR3 comprises 14 residues. The germline CDR1 and CDR2 sequences are SQVTM and ANQGSEA. V lost 4 bases, J lost 5 bases, and 18 bases lay in between. In nucleotides, the CDR3 is TGCAGCGTTGCTTCTCGGTTTAACTTGGACGAGCAGTACTTC. This codes for CSVASRFNLDEQYF.

This clone was seen a single time. The chain joins TRBV6-5 to TRBJ2-7, with D unresolved. V lost 0 bases and J lost 6, with 12 bases in between. CDR3 length equals 14 residues. Germline CDR1 and CDR2: MNHEY and SVGAGI. CDR3 sequence: CASSYSAQRGEQYF. In DNA, the CDR3 is TGTGCCAGCAGTTACTCAGCGCAGCGTGGCGAGCAGTACTTC.

The chain carries TRBV4-3 and TRBJ1-1; unclear D gene. The CDR3 runs 14 residues. The germline CDR1 and CDR2 sequences are LGHNA and YSLEER. V lost 0 bases and J 0 bases, leaving 5 bases between the germline ends. CDR3: CASSQESVNTEAFF. The CDR3 nucleotides are TGCGCCAGCAGCCAAGAATCAGTGAACACTGAAGCTTTCTTT.

This chain links TRBV6-5 with TRBJ2-1; 15 bases are shared with TRBD2. The length of the CDR3 is 15 residues. The V gene end was trimmed by 0 bases and the J gene end by 14 bases; junction bases not matched to a gene: 5. Germline CDR1 reads MNHEY; CDR2 reads SVGAGI. CDR3 region: CASSYSGTSGGRKFF. CDR3 nucleotides: TGTGCCAGCAGTTACTCGGGGACTAGCGGGGGGCGGAAGTTCTTC.

This clone appeared a few times. The chain joins TRBV7-9 to TRBJ1-1; D perhaps matches TRBD1 (5 bases). V was pared by 5 bases and J by 11 bases, with 18 bases between. The germline V gene encodes CDR1 SEHNR and CDR2 FQNEAQ (reference sequence). CDR3 length equals 13 residues. The CDR3 DNA reads TGTGCCAGCAGCCATCCCCTCGACAGCTGGGCTTTCTTT. This codes for CASSHPLDSWAFF.

The chain is built from TRBV19 and TRBJ2-7; 9 nucleotides line up with TRBD1. Losses at the gene ends were 1 base for V and 0 bases for J; bases not matched to a gene: 7. Per germline, CDR1 LNHDA and CDR2 SQIVND (reference sequence). This CDR3 is 17 amino acids long. The CDR3 spells CASSIGLGTGSSYEQYF. The CDR3 DNA is TGTGCCAGTAGTATAGGGCTTGGGACAGGGAGCTCCTACGAGCAGTACTTC. The full variable domain, with the rest looked up from reference TRBV19 and TRBJ2-7, is DGGITQSPKYLFRKEGQNVTLSCEQNLNHDAMYWYRQDPGQGLRLIYYSQIVNDFQKGDIAEGYSVSREKKESFPLTVTSAQKNPTAFYLCASSIGLGTGSSYEQYFGPGTRLTVT.

This sequence joins TRBV7-9 and TRBJ2-3; D is undetermined. Germline V gene data show CDR1 as SEHNR and CDR2 as FQNEAQ (reference sequence). This CDR3 contains 13 residues. The V and J ends lost 2 bases and 6 bases respectively, with 9 bases between them. In nucleotides, the CDR3 is TGTGCCAGCAGCTTACCTGATTCGGATACGCAGTATTTT. Translating it yields CASSLPDSDTQYF.

V gene TRBV9 combines with J gene TRBJ2-1; 8 nucleotides match TRBD2. Germline assignment: CDR1 SGDLS and CDR2 YYNGEE. V was pared by 1 base and J by 8 bases, with 11 bases of the junction left unmatched. The CDR3 runs to 16 residues. The CDR3 here is CASSVLLAGGGDEQFF. DNA for the CDR3: TGTGCCAGCAGCGTACTCCTAGCGGGTGGGGGCGATGAGCAGTTCTTC.